Presented here are 25 T cell receptor beta chains from one specimen sequenced in a study of T cells after yellow fever vaccination. TCRdb re-called the 5' RACE reads through MiXCR, storing one row per CDR3 protein. The table records 500,000 to 700,000 distinct CDR3 sequences, roughly 19% of them present only once. The sample consisted of PBMCs, taken 15 days after the yellow fever booster vaccination. Receptors originate from a man aged 25-45 years who received the YFV17D yellow fever vaccine.

This clonotype has just a few counts. The chain couples TRBV20-1 to TRBJ2-1; a weak D match, TRBD2 (5 bases). Trimming removed 1 base from V and 10 bases from J, with 17 bases in between. Germline V CDR1 and CDR2: DFQATT, SNEGSKA (reference sequence). The CDR3 length is 14 residues. This chain's CDR3 is CSARAGSGITEQFF. The CDR3 DNA sequence: TGCAGTGCTAGAGCGGGGTCGGGGATAACAGAGCAGTTCTTC.

V is TRBV30 and J is TRBJ2-1, with 7 positions matching TRBD1. The junction had 10 bases not matched to a gene; V was cut back by 8 bases and J by 6 bases. Germline assignment: CDR1 GTSNPN and CDR2 SVGIG (reference sequence). The CDR3 is 13 amino acids. CDR3: CARRQAGGNEQFF. DNA for the CDR3: TGTGCCCGCCGGCAAGCAGGGGGCAATGAGCAGTTCTTC.

The chain uses TRBV12-3 or TRBV12-4 and TRBJ2-6; 11 positions match TRBD2. J gave up 3 bases and V 6 bases, and 7 bases lay outside the gene matches. CDR3 length: 17 residues. The CDR3: CASRPLAGVDGANVLTF. DNA for the CDR3: TGTGCCAGCAGACCACTAGCGGGAGTGGATGGGGCCAACGTCCTGACTTTC.

In the case of this clonotype: One end of the junction is discordant with germline, which a read error may explain. This chain uses TRBV2 with TRBJ2-3; D gene ambiguous. This CDR3 comprises 12 residues. Germline loops: CDR1 SNHLY, CDR2 FYNNEI. In DNA, the CDR3 is TGTGCCAGCAGTTGGTGGGCAGATAAGCAGTATTTT. Translating it yields CASSWWADKQYF.

The sample holds a few counts of this clonotype. The chain's CDR3 is CASIRTASTDTQYF. In nucleotides, the CDR3 is TGTGCCAGCATCAGGACAGCTAGCACAGATACGCAGTATTTT. This chain uses TRBV7-2 with TRBJ2-3; possibly TRBD1 for D (6 bases). The CDR3 spans 14 residues. CDR1 and CDR2 from the germline V gene are SGHTA and FQGNSA. The V end was cut by 7 bases, the J end by 0 bases, with 11 bases between.

This clonotype has ten or more counts. The V call is TRBV5-1, the J call TRBJ1-5, with D perhaps matching TRBD1 (5 bases). Looked up from germline, CDR1 is SGHRS and CDR2 is YFSETQ. V was pared by 4 bases and J by 8 bases, with 10 bases between. This CDR3 is built from 12 residues. This chain's CDR3 is CASSDSGEPQHF. CDR3 nucleotides: TGCGCCAGCAGCGACAGTGGTGAGCCCCAGCATTTT.

This rearrangement joins TRBV7-9 to TRBJ2-2; 7 bases match TRBD2. J was trimmed by 5 bases and V by 2 bases; bases with no gene match: 8. The germline V gene encodes CDR1 SEHNR and CDR2 FQNEAQ (reference sequence). The CDR3 sequence is 16 residues long. The CDR3: CASSLLELAWTGELFF. The CDR3 bases are TGTGCCAGCAGCTTACTCGAACTAGCGTGGACCGGGGAGCTGTTTTTT.

V is TRBV6-4 and J is TRBJ2-2, with 8 bases identical to TRBD2. Germline trimming cut 2 bases from V and 4 bases from J; bases unmatched to any gene: 0. The CDR3 has 14 residues. Germline V lookup: CDR1 MRHNA, CDR2 SNTAGT. CDR3 coding DNA: TGTGCCAGCAGTGACGGGACTAGCACCGGGGAGCTGTTTTTT. Translated: CASSDGTSTGELFF.

This clonotype was counted a few times. The genes are TRBV29-1 and TRBJ2-5, with D possibly being TRBD1 (6 bases). V was cut by 5 bases and J by 5 bases, with 12 bases left in between. The CDR3 extends over 12 amino acids. Germline loops: CDR1 SQVTM, CDR2 ANQGSEA. Written as DNA, the CDR3 is TGCAGCGTTTATAGGGGGATGGAGACCCAGTACTTC. This codes for CSVYRGMETQYF.

The chain links TRBV7-9 to TRBJ2-7; D perhaps matches TRBD2 (7 bases). The germline V gene has CDR1 SEHNR and CDR2 FQNEAQ (reference sequence). Trimming took off 1 base at V and 0 bases at J, with 13 bases between the two ends. The CDR3 length is 16 residues. DNA of the CDR3: TGTGCCAGCAGCTTAGGGCGGGGGCTCAGCTCCTACGAGCAGTACTTC. It codes for CASSLGRGLSSYEQYF.

CDR3 coding DNA: TGTGCCAGCAGTGAAATTTCGAGACTTGGTGCAGATACGCAGTATTTT. Protein sequence: CASSEISRLGADTQYF. The V call is TRBV25-1, the J call TRBJ2-3; D is uncertain. Per the germline V gene, CDR1 is MGHDK and CDR2 is SYGVNS. The CDR3 totals 16 residues. Trimming took off 2 bases at V and 4 bases at J, with 16 bases between the two ends.

This clonotype has only a few counts. The J gene is TRBJ2-2, the V gene TRBV5-1; TRBD1 might be the D (6 bases). This CDR3 is built from 12 residues. CDR1 is SGHRS, CDR2 YFSETQ, per germline. Trimming took 7 bases from V and 6 from J, leaving 10 bases between them. The CDR3 DNA reads TGCGCCAGCGACAGGCCTCCCGGGGAGCTGTTTTTT. It is translated as CASDRPPGELFF. The full variable domain, rest sourced from reference TRBV5-1 and TRBJ2-2, is KAGVTQTPRYLIKTRGQQVTLSCSPISGHRSVSWYQQTPGQGLQFLFEYFSETQRNKGNFPGRFSGRQFSNSRSEMNVSTLELGDSALYLCASDRPPGELFFGEGSRLTVL.

This clonotype has ten or more counts. The rearrangement uses TRBV7-2 and TRBJ2-7; 9 bases are a match to TRBD1. The CDR3 runs 16 residues. Looked up from germline, CDR1 is SGHTA and CDR2 is FQGNSA. Trimming took 5 bases from V and 3 from J; bases not matched to a gene: 11. CDR3 protein: CASSATVGGQGYEQYF. CDR3 in DNA: TGTGCCAGCAGCGCCACGGTTGGGGGACAGGGCTACGAGCAGTACTTC. The full variable domain, completed using reference TRBV7-2 and TRBJ2-7, is GAGVSQSPSNKVTEKGKDVELRCDPISGHTALYWYRQSLGQGLEFLIYFQGNSAPDKSGLPSDRFSAERTGGSVSTLTIQRTQQEDSAVYLCASSATVGGQGYEQYFGPGTRLTVT.

The chain joins TRBV12-5 to TRBJ2-5; D is unresolved. Trimming removed 1 base from V and 1 base from J, with 7 bases in between. The CDR3 contains 14 residues. CDR1 is LGHNT and CDR2 is FRNRAP in the germline V gene. The CDR3: CASGLGVVQETQYF. The DNA of the CDR3 is TGTGCTAGTGGTTTGGGGGTGGTCCAAGAGACCCAGTACTTC.

This clonotype has a handful of counts. CDR3 sequence reads: CSASGLSGRDNEQFF. CDR3 nucleotide sequence: TGCAGTGCTAGTGGGCTGAGCGGGAGGGACAATGAGCAGTTCTTC. This chain links TRBV20-1 with TRBJ2-1, with 10 nucleotides matching TRBD2. This CDR3 is 15 amino acids long. CDR1 is DFQATT and CDR2 is SNEGSKA in the germline V gene (reference sequence). The trim removed 3 bases at V and 5 bases at J, leaving 7 bases unmatched.

V is TRBV7-9 and J is TRBJ2-5; no clear D. V was cut by 5 bases and J by 0 bases, with 7 bases left in between. The CDR3 extends over 13 amino acids. From germline, CDR1 is SEHNR and CDR2 FQNEAQ (reference sequence). CDR3 DNA: TGTGCCAGCAGCCTACTGGACCAAGAGACCCAGTACTTC. Protein sequence: CASSLLDQETQYF.

This clonotype was counted ten times or more. The V and J genes are TRBV28 and TRBJ2-1; possible D gene TRBD2, 6 bases. This CDR3 contains 15 residues. Trimming took 4 bases from V and 5 from J, leaving 15 bases between them. Germline V gives CDR1 MDHEN, CDR2 SYDVKM. The CDR3 DNA reads TGTGCCAGCAGTTCCGTTGACGGGAGACACAATGAGCAGTTCTTC. Residues: CASSSVDGRHNEQFF.

This clonotype came up a few times. V usage is TRBV6-1 and J usage is TRBJ1-2, with 9 bases aligning to TRBD1. After removal of 3 bases from V and 8 bases from J, the junction contained 7 bases not matched to a gene. The germline CDR1 and CDR2 sequences are MNHNS and SASEGT. This CDR3 is 14 amino acids long. In DNA, the CDR3 is TGTGCCAGCAGTGATTCGACAGGGGGTGTAGGCTACACCTTC. Encoded protein: CASSDSTGGVGYTF.

This clonotype was detected only a few times. The rearrangement joins TRBV7-3 to TRBJ2-1; tentatively, D is TRBD2 (5 bases). Germline V lookup: CDR1 SGHTA, CDR2 FQGTGA. The ends were cut back, 5 bases at V and 5 bases at J, with 16 bases in the middle. The CDR3 sequence is 15 residues long. The CDR3 sequence: CASSTPTKIHNEQFF. The CDR3 DNA reads TGTGCCAGCAGCACCCCGACTAAGATCCACAATGAGCAGTTCTTC. The whole variable domain, filled in from reference TRBV7-3 and TRBJ2-1, reads GAGVSQTPSNKVTEKGKYVELRCDPISGHTALYWYRQSLGQGPEFLIYFQGTGAADDSGLPNDRFFAVRPEGSVSTLKIQRTERGDSAVYLCASSTPTKIHNEQFFGPGTRLTVL.

V is TRBV4-3 and J is TRBJ2-7, with 7 bases aligning to TRBD1. V was pared by 0 bases and J by 7 bases, with 9 bases of the junction left unmatched. Germline V gives CDR1 LGHNA, CDR2 YSLEER. CDR3 length equals 15 residues. CDR3 amino acids: CASSQDFPGGNEQYF. Here the CDR3 DNA reads TGCGCCAGCAGCCAAGATTTTCCAGGGGGAAATGAGCAGTACTTC.

The V call is TRBV6-5, the J call TRBJ2-7; no definite D call. The V end lost 3 bases, the J end lost 3 bases, and 12 bases lay between the germline ends. CDR3 length equals 14 residues. Germline values: CDR1 MNHEY, CDR2 SVGAGI. The CDR3 here is CASSYGGAFYEQYF. Written as DNA, the CDR3 is TGTGCCAGCAGTTATGGCGGAGCCTTCTACGAGCAGTACTTC.

J is TRBJ2-2 and V is TRBV5-1, with D unresolved. Trimming took 0 bases from V and 4 from J, leaving 10 bases between them. CDR3 size: 15 residues. Germline values: CDR1 SGHRS, CDR2 YFSETQ. The DNA for the CDR3 is TGCGCCAGCAGCTTGGCAGTGGGTGGCACCGGGGAGCTGTTTTTT. It yields the protein CASSLAVGGTGELFF. The entire variable domain, with the rest obtained from reference TRBV5-1 and TRBJ2-2, is as follows: KAGVTQTPRYLIKTRGQQVTLSCSPISGHRSVSWYQQTPGQGLQFLFEYFSETQRNKGNFPGRFSGRQFSNSRSEMNVSTLELGDSALYLCASSLAVGGTGELFFGEGSRLTVL.

This clonotype appeared many times. The V and J genes are TRBV3-1 and TRBJ1-1; D may be TRBD1 (5 bases). CDR1 is LGHDT and CDR2 is YNNKEL in the germline V gene (reference sequence). The CDR3 has 13 amino acids. V was cut by 7 bases and J by 5 bases, with 14 bases left in between. In nucleotides, the CDR3 is TGTGCCAGCACCGACTCGGGGGGGACTGAAGCTTTCTTT. Residues: CASTDSGGTEAFF. The whole variable domain, filled in from reference TRBV3-1 and TRBJ1-1, reads DTAVSQTPKYLVTQMGNDKSIKCEQNLGHDTMYWYKQDSKKFLKIMFSYNNKELIINETVPNRFSPKSPDKAHLNLHINSLELGDSAVYFCASTDSGGTEAFFGQGTRLTVV.

This chain uses TRBV6-5 with TRBJ2-5; 9 bases line up with TRBD2. V gave up 1 base and J gave up 3 bases; unmatched junction bases: 9. Per the germline V gene, CDR1 is MNHEY and CDR2 is SVGAGI. This CDR3 has 17 amino acids. The CDR3 coding sequence is TGTGCCAGCAGTTACTTGAGCGGGAGGCTCCACAAAGAGACCCAGTACTTC. Translation gives CASSYLSGRLHKETQYF.

This clonotype was seen only a few times. This chain links TRBV29-1 with TRBJ1-1, with D unresolved. The CDR3 totals 15 residues. Trimming took 6 bases from V and 0 from J, leaving 17 bases between them. Germline CDR1 is SQVTM and CDR2 is ANQGSEA. The DNA for the CDR3 is TGCAGCGTCCCGCCGGCCCCAGAATTGAACACTGAAGCTTTCTTT. This translates into CSVPPAPELNTEAFF.